These T cell receptor beta chains were read from a single sample in a study of OX40 agonist ivuxolimab in advanced cancers. Sequencing used immunoSEQ multiplex PCR; TCRdb keeps in-frame clones, though not all of them. The table shows around 90,000 clones, with 85% to 90% occurring only once. Sequencing used CD4+ or CD8+ T cells sorted from blood, obtained in a trial of the OX40 agonist ivuxolimab. Source of these receptors: an adult with an advanced solid tumor such as melanoma, head and neck, liver or kidney cancer. CDR3s include the opening cysteine and the closing phenylalanine or tryptophan. Fields, in order: V gene, D gene, J gene, clone size, CDR3 protein, CDR3 DNA. A D gene is named only where the DNA matches it firmly. Expanded clones get a size class; other rows say once, few or many, or leave the size out.

v_call: TRBV7-9; d_call: .; j_call: TRBJ2-3; clone_size: .; cdr3_aa: CASSLAGGGGTDTQYF; cdr3_nt: TGTGCCAGCAGCTTAGCGGGCGGAGGAGGAACAGATACGCAGTATTTT
v_call: TRBV25-1; d_call: .; j_call: TRBJ1-3; clone_size: once; cdr3_aa: CASGGAWGERNTIYF; cdr3_nt: TGTGCCAGCGGGGGTGCGTGGGGGGAGAGAAACACCATATATTTT
v_call: TRBV27; d_call: .; j_call: TRBJ2-7; clone_size: .; cdr3_aa: CASSLAGVEQYF; cdr3_nt: TGTGCCAGCAGCCTCGCGGGTGTCGAGCAGTACTTC
v_call: TRBV28; d_call: .; j_call: TRBJ2-7; clone_size: .; cdr3_aa: CASSLPGAPSYEQYF; cdr3_nt: TGTGCCAGCAGTTTACCCGGGGCCCCCAGCTACGAGCAGTACTTC
v_call: TRBV27; d_call: TRBD1; j_call: TRBJ2-2; clone_size: .; cdr3_aa: CASSRQGMGPGELFF; cdr3_nt: TGTGCCAGCAGCCGACAGGGGATGGGGCCCGGGGAGCTGTTTTTT
v_call: TRBV7-9; d_call: TRBD2; j_call: TRBJ2-1; clone_size: .; cdr3_aa: CASSLPGLAGYNEQFF; cdr3_nt: TGTGCCAGCAGCTTACCGGGACTAGCGGGCTACAATGAGCAGTTCTTC
v_call: TRBV27; d_call: TRBD1; j_call: TRBJ2-5; clone_size: .; cdr3_aa: CASSLFGRGTGVETQYF; cdr3_nt: TGTGCCAGCAGTTTATTTGGGAGGGGGACAGGGGTCGAGACCCAGTACTTC
v_call: TRBV5-6; d_call: .; j_call: TRBJ1-5; clone_size: .; cdr3_aa: CASSLRSEGIGQPQHF; cdr3_nt: TGTGCCAGCAGCTTGAGAAGCGAGGGGATAGGCCAGCCCCAGCATTTT
v_call: TRBV6-1; d_call: .; j_call: TRBJ2-5; clone_size: .; cdr3_aa: CASRYGETQYF; cdr3_nt: TGTGCCAGCAGATACGGGGAGACCCAGTACTTC
v_call: TRBV9; d_call: .; j_call: TRBJ1-4; clone_size: .; cdr3_aa: CASGGGSGEKLFF; cdr3_nt: TGTGCCAGCGGTGGGGGGAGCGGTGAAAAACTGTTTTTT
v_call: TRBV16; d_call: .; j_call: TRBJ2-7; clone_size: .; cdr3_aa: CASSQSPSHHEQYF; cdr3_nt: TGTGCCAGCAGCCAATCTCCTAGCCACCACGAGCAGTACTTC
v_call: TRBV19; d_call: TRBD1; j_call: TRBJ2-3; clone_size: .; cdr3_aa: CASGGQGAVDTQYF; cdr3_nt: TGTGCCAGTGGAGGACAGGGGGCAGTAGATACGCAGTATTTT
v_call: TRBV27; d_call: TRBD2; j_call: TRBJ2-1; clone_size: once; cdr3_aa: CASSSPGLAFHEQFF; cdr3_nt: TGTGCCAGCAGTTCACCGGGACTAGCCTTCCATGAGCAGTTCTTC
v_call: TRBV28; d_call: TRBD1; j_call: TRBJ1-2; clone_size: few; cdr3_aa: CASSSGTGGVLNYGYTF; cdr3_nt: TGTGCCAGCAGTTCAGGAACAGGGGGGGTCTTAAACTATGGCTACACCTTC
v_call: TRBV5-1; d_call: TRBD2; j_call: TRBJ2-5; clone_size: once; cdr3_aa: CASSPHAILAGVQETQYF; cdr3_nt: TGCGCCAGCAGTCCCCACGCTATACTAGCGGGAGTGCAAGAGACCCAGTACTTC